The clone carrying this TCR beta chain was recorded only once. What it binds is unknown. V was pared by 7 bases and J by 1 base, with 16 bases between. In germline, CDR1 is MDHEN, CDR2 SYDVKM. The CDR3 is 15 amino acids. This entry belongs to a study of T cell repertoires in cytomegalovirus infection. Looking at the study overall: An indication of both CMV infection and matching HLA type came from public TCR beta signatures. Study-level points and caveats: Ex vivo responses were dominated by HLA-C-restricted CMV-specific TCR beta clonotypes.

TCRdb itself ran the reads through MiXCR, one entry per CDR3 protein. The sample shows about 830,000 distinct CDR3 sequences, about 31% of them seen only once. The TCR originated in a human donor in good health (CMV status not recorded). Some clones in this sample may be carry-over from other donors' samples. The starting material was cultured CD8+ T cells from PBMCs, obtained from culture after CMV antigen stimulation. This chain connects TRBV28 to TRBJ1-1; D may be TRBD1 (6 bases). The CDR3 sequence: CASTLLSRGNTEAFF. Here the CDR3 DNA reads TGTGCCAGCACCTTATTATCCAGGGGGAACACTGAAGCTTTCTTT.